The TCR beta chain under discussion was sequenced for a study of cytomegalovirus exposure and HLA in healthy donors. Study-wide background: Earlier, almost 120 million unique TCR beta sequences were recovered from approximately 200 million T cells by an analysis. Broader study findings: Cytomegalovirus-associated status was assigned to fewer than 200 TCR beta chains.

Vbeta (60) and Jbeta (13) primers were used in the PCR. Libraries were prepared by immunoSEQ multiplex PCR; TCRdb keeps only in-frame clonotypes and omits some of them. The table shows 150,000 to 200,000 clones, with about four fifths occurring only once. Though probably carrying unrecorded immune exposures, donors were nominally healthy at sampling. Comment on this clone: Its antigen is not known.

Germline V gene data show CDR1 as SGHRS and CDR2 as YFSETQ. The germline V and J ends were trimmed by 5 bases and 2 bases, with 13 bases remaining between them. The CDR3 is 14 residues long. The sequencing input was PBMCs. The chain uses TRBV5-1 and TRBJ1-2, with D possibly being TRBD1 (6 bases). This clonotype was sampled from a woman under 30 in good health and CMV-seronegative. CDR3 nucleotide sequence: TGCGCCAGCAGGGGGGCAGACACGAACTATGGCTACACCTTC. This codes for CASRGADTNYGYTF.